These 32 T cell receptor beta chains originate from one sample sequenced in a study of T cell responses to AZD1222 COVID-19 vaccine. Sequenced by immunoSEQ multiplex PCR; TCRdb stores in-frame clones only, minus some. The table lists roughly 69,000 clones, approximately 80% of them singletons. The sequencing here drew on peripheral blood, taken 28 days after the second AZD1222 dose. The receptors stem from an adult who received the AZD1222 COVID-19 vaccine.

The genes are TRBV18 and TRBJ2-7; D unclear. CDR1 and CDR2 from the germline V gene are KGHSH and LQKENI. The CDR3 loop spans 11 amino acids. Trimming removed 4 bases at V and 0 bases at J, with 1 base between. The DNA for the CDR3 is TGTGCCAGCTCACTCTCCTACGAGCAGTACTTC. It translates to CASSLSYEQYF.

The chain combines TRBV5-4 with TRBJ2-5; D is unresolved. The V gene's germline CDR1 is SGHNT and CDR2 YYREEE (reference sequence). Trimming stripped 0 bases from V and 5 bases from J, with 11 bases between. There are 14 residues in the CDR3. The CDR3 spells CASSLVSVRETQYF. CDR3 nucleotide sequence: TGTGCCAGCAGCTTGGTGTCGGTTAGGGAGACCCAGTACTTC.

The chain has TRBV6-2 or TRBV6-3 and TRBJ1-1; a possible D gene is TRBD1 (5 bases). V was clipped by 0 bases and J by 5 bases, with 10 bases between them. CDR3 size: 14 residues. Germline V gene data show CDR1 as MNHEY and CDR2 as SVGEGT. This CDR3 reads CASSYSLEGTEAFF. In DNA form, the CDR3 reads TGTGCCAGCAGTTACTCACTGGAGGGGACTGAAGCTTTCTTT.

The rearrangement joins TRBV24-1 to TRBJ1-2; 8 positions match TRBD1. CDR1 is KGHDR, CDR2 SFDVKD, per germline. Losses at the gene ends were 3 bases for V and 4 bases for J; bases not matched to a gene: 3. The CDR3 is made up of 14 amino acids. CDR3 nucleotides: TGTGCCACCAGTGATCCGGGACAGGCCTATGGCTACACCTTC. Amino acid sequence: CATSDPGQAYGYTF.

The rearrangement links TRBV7-8 to TRBJ2-5; 11 positions agree with TRBD2. Looked up from germline, CDR1 is SGHVS and CDR2 is FQNEAQ. V was clipped by 2 bases and J by 8 bases; unmatched bases: 16. The CDR3 sequence is 18 residues long. Here the CDR3 reads CASSLRATSGGVRFTQYF. The CDR3 DNA sequence: TGTGCCAGCAGCTTACGTGCCACTAGCGGGGGAGTCAGGTTCACCCAGTACTTC. Using reference TRBV7-8 and TRBJ2-5 for the parts outside the CDR3, the full variable domain is GAGVSQSPRYKVAKRGQDVALRCDPISGHVSLFWYQQALGQGPEFLTYFQNEAQLDKSGLPSDRFFAERPEGSVSTLKIQRTQQEDSAVYLCASSLRATSGGVRFTQYFGPGTRLLVL.

The table lists this clone with a few counts. The chain recombines TRBV6-6 with TRBJ2-7; 9 nucleotides align to TRBD2. From germline, CDR1 is MNHNY and CDR2 SVGAGI (reference sequence). CDR3 size: 17 residues. The J segment lost 5 bases and the V segment lost 5 bases, leaving 16 bases of the junction unmatched. In DNA, the CDR3 is TGTGCCAGCAGTCCCACCGGTCTCGGCGGGGGGGCCCACGAGCAGTACTTC. Amino acids: CASSPTGLGGGAHEQYF.

The chain couples TRBV11-2 to TRBJ2-7; 9 nucleotides line up with TRBD2. The V gene's germline CDR1 is SGHAT and CDR2 FQNNGV. The CDR3 totals 17 residues. The ends lost 1 base at V and 4 bases at J; junction bases unmatched: 11. Written as DNA, the CDR3 is TGTGCCAGCAGCTTAGGTTTATCGAGCGGGGGGTTGTACGAGCAGTACTTC. Protein: CASSLGLSSGGLYEQYF.

The genes are TRBV18 and TRBJ1-1; possibly TRBD1 for D (6 bases). Germline values: CDR1 KGHSH, CDR2 LQKENI. The ends were cut back, 5 bases at V and 1 base at J, with 8 bases in the middle. This CDR3 has 13 residues. The CDR3 nucleotides read TGTGCCAGCTCAACAGGGAGGAACACTGAAGCTTTCTTT. It codes for CASSTGRNTEAFF.

V usage is TRBV28 and J usage is TRBJ2-5; the D gene is possibly TRBD1 (6 bases). CDR3 length: 14 residues. Trimming shortened V by 5 bases and J by 0 bases, and 10 bases separated the two germline ends. CDR1 is MDHEN and CDR2 is SYDVKM in the germline V gene. CDR3 nucleotide sequence: TGTGCCAGCAGTGCGGACAGCGACCAAGAGACCCAGTACTTC. It encodes CASSADSDQETQYF.

The gene calls are TRBV29-1 and TRBJ1-1; D possibly corresponds to TRBD1 (5 bases). Trimming pared 4 bases from V and 4 bases from J, leaving 13 bases between. CDR3 size: 13 residues. Germline V CDR1 and CDR2: SQVTM, ANQGSEA. The CDR3 DNA reads as TGCAGCGTTGCCGACTGGGGGGGCACTGAAGCTTTCTTT. Protein: CSVADWGGTEAFF.

The chain employs TRBV28 and TRBJ1-5, with D possibly TRBD1 on 6 matching bases. The germline CDR1 and CDR2 sequences are MDHEN and SYDVKM. V lost 6 bases and J 0 bases, leaving 12 bases between the germline ends. The CDR3 totals 15 residues. Written as DNA, the CDR3 is TGTGCCAGCAGGCCACAGGGACCTAGCAATCAGCCCCAGCATTTT. Its protein is CASRPQGPSNQPQHF.

This clone was picked up one time. The CDR3 loop reads CATSRSTLWDEQFF. The CDR3 DNA reads as TGTGCCACCAGCAGATCTACCCTATGGGATGAGCAGTTCTTC. The chain uses TRBV15 and TRBJ2-1; D gene uncertain. Looked up from germline, CDR1 is LNHNV and CDR2 is YYDKDF (reference sequence). This CDR3 contains 14 residues. V was shortened by 2 bases and J by 8 bases, with 13 bases between the two germline ends. The whole variable domain, remainder taken from reference TRBV15 and TRBJ2-1, is DAMVIQNPRYQVTQFGKPVTLSCSQTLNHNVMYWYQQKSSQAPKLLFHYYDKDFNNEADTPDNFQSRRPNTSFCFLDIRSPGLGDTAMYLCATSRSTLWDEQFFGPGTRLTVL.

The CDR3 DNA follows: TGTGCCAGCAGTTTTAGTCGGGTAGGCTACACCTTC. Its protein product is CASSFSRVGYTF. The chain has TRBV12-3 or TRBV12-4 and TRBJ1-2; D uncertain. The CDR3 spans 12 residues. With 3 bases removed from V and 8 bases from J, the gap between germline ends came to 10 bases.

The chain carries TRBV19 and TRBJ2-2; 9 bases align to TRBD2. Losses at the gene ends were 1 base for V and 6 bases for J; bases not matched to a gene: 6. The CDR3 extends over 16 amino acids. Germline loops: CDR1 LNHDA, CDR2 SQIVND (reference sequence). The CDR3 DNA sequence: TGTGCCAGTAGTATAGCGGCGGGGGGGCCGGCCGGGGAGCTGTTTTTT. Translated, it gives CASSIAAGGPAGELFF.

The rearrangement links TRBV18 to TRBJ1-2; the match to TRBD1 covers 9 bases. CDR1 KGHSH and CDR2 LQKENI come from the germline V gene. V shed 5 bases, J shed 4 bases, and the junction held 8 bases outside the gene matches. The CDR3 runs 15 residues. CDR3 protein: CASSSWDREAYGYTF. As DNA, the CDR3 is TGTGCCAGCTCATCTTGGGACAGGGAGGCCTATGGCTACACCTTC. Variable domain in full (rest from reference TRBV18 and TRBJ1-2): NAGVMQNPRHLVRRRGQEARLRCSPMKGHSHVYWYRQLPEEGLKFMVYLQKENIIDESGMPKERFSAEFPKEGPSILRIQQVVRGDSAAYFCASSSWDREAYGYTFGSGTRLTVV.

This sequence joins TRBV19 and TRBJ1-5, with D unclear. The V gene's germline CDR1 is LNHDA and CDR2 SQIVND (reference sequence). The CDR3 runs to 16 residues. V gave up 1 base and J gave up 0 bases, with 10 bases separating them. CDR3: CASSIGAEYSNQPQHF. Here the CDR3 DNA reads TGTGCCAGTAGTATAGGGGCAGAATATAGCAATCAGCCCCAGCATTTT.

This chain uses TRBV19 with TRBJ2-5; D assignment may be TRBD1 or TRBD2 (5 bases each). Germline V CDR1 and CDR2: LNHDA, SQIVND (reference sequence). Trimming took off 5 bases at V and 7 bases at J, with 23 bases between the two ends. The length of the CDR3 is 16 residues. CDR3 DNA sequence: TGTGCCAGTAGTGCCTCGGGACGACCCGACGAGGTGACCCAGTACTTC. This codes for CASSASGRPDEVTQYF. Drawing the rest from reference TRBV19 and TRBJ2-5, the complete variable domain is DGGITQSPKYLFRKEGQNVTLSCEQNLNHDAMYWYRQDPGQGLRLIYYSQIVNDFQKGDIAEGYSVSREKKESFPLTVTSAQKNPTAFYLCASSASGRPDEVTQYFGPGTRLLVL.

The rearrangement uses TRBV14 and TRBJ1-2, with 7 bases fitting TRBD1. Germline V gives CDR1 SGHDN, CDR2 FVKESK. CDR3 length equals 15 residues. V gave up 0 bases and J gave up 4 bases; unmatched junction bases: 5. In DNA form, the CDR3 reads TGTGCCAGCAGCCAAGACGTCAGGGGGACCTATGGCTACACCTTC. Translating it yields CASSQDVRGTYGYTF.

This clone showed up just a few times. The chain has TRBV30 and TRBJ2-3, with 7 bases fitting TRBD1. In germline, CDR1 is GTSNPN, CDR2 SVGIG (reference sequence). The CDR3 sequence is 11 residues long. Losses at the gene ends were 4 bases for V and 5 bases for J; bases not matched to a gene: 0. CDR3 in DNA: TGTGCCTGGAACAGGGGAGATACGCAGTATTTT. Its protein product is CAWNRGDTQYF.

CDR3 DNA sequence: TGTGCCAGCAGCTCCTCGGGCGAGACCCAGTACTTC. As protein: CASSSSGETQYF. The gene calls are TRBV11-2 and TRBJ2-5, with D uncertain. CDR1 SGHAT and CDR2 FQNNGV come from the germline V gene. This CDR3 is 12 amino acids long. V lost 4 bases and J lost 5, with 8 bases in between.

The chain links TRBV6-2 or TRBV6-3 to TRBJ2-1, with 10 bases matching TRBD1. The germline V gene encodes CDR1 MNHEY and CDR2 SVGEGT. There are 16 residues in the CDR3. The V gene end was trimmed by 4 bases and the J gene end by 4 bases; junction bases not matched to a gene: 7. CDR3 residues: CASSSVGQGNYNEQFF. The CDR3 coding sequence is TGTGCCAGCAGTTCCGTGGGACAGGGGAATTACAATGAGCAGTTCTTC.

This clone was seen a handful of times. The chain couples TRBV5-1 to TRBJ1-5, with 7 bases matching TRBD1. The V and J ends lost 1 base and 0 bases, in that order; junction bases with no gene match: 7. Germline V gene lookup returns CDR1 SGHRS and CDR2 YFSETQ. The CDR3 runs 17 residues. The CDR3 bases are TGCGCCAGCAGCTTGTTACCAGGGGGAAATAGCAATCAGCCCCAGCATTTT. It yields the protein CASSLLPGGNSNQPQHF. Full variable domain (outside the CDR3, taken from reference TRBV5-1 and TRBJ1-5): KAGVTQTPRYLIKTRGQQVTLSCSPISGHRSVSWYQQTPGQGLQFLFEYFSETQRNKGNFPGRFSGRQFSNSRSEMNVSTLELGDSALYLCASSLLPGGNSNQPQHFGDGTRLSIL.

This chain links TRBV28 with TRBJ1-1; D remains ambiguous. Germline CDR1 and CDR2: MDHEN and SYDVKM. This CDR3 comprises 10 residues. V shed 6 bases and J shed 12 bases, with 11 bases lying between them. The CDR3 coding sequence is TGTGCCAGCAGGATGGGAGTGACTTTCTTT. Protein product: CASRMGVTFF.

The count of this clone is one. The rearrangement joins TRBV11-2 to TRBJ1-4; the match to TRBD1 covers 9 bases. The CDR3 loop spans 15 amino acids. CDR1 and CDR2 (germline): SGHAT, FQNNGV. Trimming took 3 bases from V and 4 from J; bases not matched to a gene: 3. The CDR3 DNA sequence: TGTGCCAGCAGCTTGGGACAGGGACTTAATGAAAAACTGTTTTTT. Its translation: CASSLGQGLNEKLFF.

This sequence joins TRBV19 and TRBJ2-7, with 12 bases lining up with TRBD2. This CDR3 is 15 amino acids long. Germline CDR1 is LNHDA and CDR2 is SQIVND (reference sequence). The V segment lost 3 bases and the J segment 6 bases; nucleotides outside the gene matches: 6. DNA for the CDR3: TGTGCCAGTAGTATGGCTAGCGGGGGGGCAATCGAGCAGTACTTC. It is translated as CASSMASGGAIEQYF.

This clone was counted only a few times. The chain combines TRBV6-5 with TRBJ1-1, with TRBD1 as a possible D gene (5 bases). The CDR3 runs 14 residues. V dropped 3 bases and J dropped 2 bases, with 10 bases sitting between them. CDR1 is MNHEY, CDR2 SVGAGI, per germline. DNA for the CDR3: TGTGCCAGCAGTTATCAGACAGAAAACACTGAAGCTTTCTTT. Translating gives CASSYQTENTEAFF.

The chain joins TRBV6-5 to TRBJ2-7; D is possibly TRBD1 (6 bases). Trimming left V 2 bases short and J 7 bases short, with 21 bases between. The CDR3 spans 16 residues. Per germline, CDR1 MNHEY and CDR2 SVGAGI. The CDR3 protein is CASSYLGFRGSGEQYF. The CDR3 DNA follows: TGTGCCAGCAGTTACCTCGGGTTCAGGGGTTCGGGAGAGCAGTACTTC.

The V gene is TRBV27, the J gene TRBJ2-2; TRBD1 matches at 7 bases. Unmatched junction bases numbered 6, after V lost 4 bases and J lost 4 bases. CDR3 length equals 15 residues. CDR1 is MNHEY, CDR2 SMNVEV, per germline (reference sequence). CDR3 amino acids: CASSSTGKGTGELFF. In DNA form, the CDR3 reads TGTGCCAGCAGTTCGACAGGGAAGGGCACCGGGGAGCTGTTTTTT.

V and J are TRBV5-4 and TRBJ1-2, with a weak D call TRBD1 (6 bases). Trimming removed 4 bases from V and 7 bases from J, with 29 bases in between. The germline V gene has CDR1 SGHNT and CDR2 YYREEE (reference sequence). The CDR3 totals 18 residues. CDR3 loop: CASSQALTPAQGWGGYTF. The CDR3 bases are TGTGCCAGCAGCCAGGCTTTAACTCCGGCGCAGGGGTGGGGTGGCTACACCTTC.

There are a few counts of this clone. In DNA, the CDR3 is TGCGCCAGCAGCTTGGGGGCAGGGTTGGACTATGGCTACACCTTC. It specifies CASSLGAGLDYGYTF. J is TRBJ1-2 and V is TRBV5-1, with D maybe TRBD1 (5 bases). Germline V gene lookup returns CDR1 SGHRS and CDR2 YFSETQ. The CDR3 consists of 15 residues. V lost 0 bases, J lost 3 bases, and 12 bases lay in between.

This chain joins TRBV27 and TRBJ2-7; 8 bases agree with TRBD2. V trimming: 7 bases; J trimming: 4 bases; junction bases outside the gene matches: 15. The CDR3 has 16 residues. Germline V gene lookup returns CDR1 MNHEY and CDR2 SMNVEV (reference sequence). The CDR3 sequence is CASTKIRGLGRYEQYF. For the CDR3, the DNA is TGTGCCAGCACCAAAATAAGGGGACTAGGGAGGTACGAGCAGTACTTC.

V usage is TRBV4-2 and J usage is TRBJ2-7; TRBD1 matches 11 bases. Germline CDR1 reads LGHNA; CDR2 reads YNFKEQ. V was pared by 4 bases and J by 2 bases, with 1 base of the junction left unmatched. The CDR3 covers 14 residues. The CDR3, as DNA: TGTGCCAGCAGCCCGGACAGGGGGCCCTACGAGCAGTACTTC. It codes for CASSPDRGPYEQYF.